This T cell receptor (beta chain) emerged from a study of T cell repertoires in cytomegalovirus infection. Study overall: Public TCR beta signature analysis indicated the presence of both CMV infection and matching HLA type. Study results and caveats: HLA-C-restricted CMV clonotypes gave the most frequent clonotype in two of eight donors.

This clonotype is a singleton in its sample. Antigen unknown. Germline V gene sequence: CDR1 MDHEN, CDR2 SYDVKM. The length of the CDR3 is 18 residues. V lost 5 bases, J lost 9 bases, and 18 bases stayed unmatched. TCRdb reanalysed the reads using MiXCR and keeps one entry per CDR3 protein. The data contain 200,000 to 300,000 distinct CDR3 sequences, approximately 13% of them singletons. The J gene is TRBJ2-7, the V gene TRBV28; 14 bases are a match to TRBD2. Sequenced sample: PBMCs. This TCR derives from a human donor in good health (CMV status not recorded). Some clones in this sample may be carry-over from other donors' samples. CDR3 region: CASSIPGTSGSWGQGQYF. DNA of the CDR3: TGTGCCAGCAGTATTCCCGGGACTAGCGGGAGTTGGGGCCAGGGGCAGTACTTC.